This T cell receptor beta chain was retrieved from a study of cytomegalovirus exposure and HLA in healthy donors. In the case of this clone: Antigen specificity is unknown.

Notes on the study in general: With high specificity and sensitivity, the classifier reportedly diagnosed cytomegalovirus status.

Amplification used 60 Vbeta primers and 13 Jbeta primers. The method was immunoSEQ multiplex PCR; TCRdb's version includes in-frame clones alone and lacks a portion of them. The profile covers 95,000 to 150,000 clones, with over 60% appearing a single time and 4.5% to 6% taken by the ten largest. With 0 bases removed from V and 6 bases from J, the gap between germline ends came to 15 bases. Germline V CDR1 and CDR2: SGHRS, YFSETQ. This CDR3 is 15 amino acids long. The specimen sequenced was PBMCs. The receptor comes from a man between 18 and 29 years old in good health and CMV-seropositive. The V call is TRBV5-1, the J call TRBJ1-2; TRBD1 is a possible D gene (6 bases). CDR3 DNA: TGCGCCAGCAGCTTGGCCCGGGGGGCAGAGAATGGCTACACCTTC. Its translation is CASSLARGAENGYTF.